This T cell receptor (beta chain) was recovered during a study of cytomegalovirus exposure and HLA in healthy donors. Study background: Most genotyped donors, 81% of about 400, had Caucasian-associated genetic ancestry. The study's findings and limits: The analysis excluded some indistinguishable V segments, including TRBV6-2 and TRBV6-3.

In the case of this clone: The antigen is unknown.

The length of the CDR3 is 12 residues. Trimming pared 0 bases from V and 9 bases from J, leaving 9 bases between. The germline gives CDR1 GTSNPN, CDR2 SVGIG (reference sequence). PCR was performed using 60 Vbeta and 13 Jbeta primers. The repertoire was sequenced with immunoSEQ multiplex PCR; TCRdb's copy has only in-frame clones and lacks some. Here the sample spans fewer than 90,000 clones, roughly 80% being singletons. The rearrangement uses TRBV30 and TRBJ2-1, with D perhaps TRBD2 (5 bases). The clonotype originates from a man under 40 in good health and CMV-seropositive. Sequenced: PBMCs. The CDR3 DNA sequence: TGTGCCTGGAGTGTTTCCGGGGTTGAGCAGTTCTTC. Its translation is CAWSVSGVEQFF.